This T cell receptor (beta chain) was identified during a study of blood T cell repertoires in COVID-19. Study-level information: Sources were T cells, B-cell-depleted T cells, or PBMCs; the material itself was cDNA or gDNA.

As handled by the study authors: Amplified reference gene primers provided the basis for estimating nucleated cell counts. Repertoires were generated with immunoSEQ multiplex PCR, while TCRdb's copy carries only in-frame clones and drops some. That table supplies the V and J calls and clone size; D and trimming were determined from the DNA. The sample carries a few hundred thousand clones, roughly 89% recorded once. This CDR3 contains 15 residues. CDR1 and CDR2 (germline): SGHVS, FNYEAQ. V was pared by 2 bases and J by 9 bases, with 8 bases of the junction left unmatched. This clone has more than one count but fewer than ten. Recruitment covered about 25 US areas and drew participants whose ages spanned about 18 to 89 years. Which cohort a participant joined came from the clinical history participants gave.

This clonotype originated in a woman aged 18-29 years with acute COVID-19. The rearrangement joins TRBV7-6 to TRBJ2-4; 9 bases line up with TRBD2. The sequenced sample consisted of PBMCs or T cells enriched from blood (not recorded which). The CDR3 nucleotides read TGTGCCAGCAGCTTATTGGATAGCGGGAGTAGCATTCAGTACTTC. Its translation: CASSLLDSGSSIQYF.